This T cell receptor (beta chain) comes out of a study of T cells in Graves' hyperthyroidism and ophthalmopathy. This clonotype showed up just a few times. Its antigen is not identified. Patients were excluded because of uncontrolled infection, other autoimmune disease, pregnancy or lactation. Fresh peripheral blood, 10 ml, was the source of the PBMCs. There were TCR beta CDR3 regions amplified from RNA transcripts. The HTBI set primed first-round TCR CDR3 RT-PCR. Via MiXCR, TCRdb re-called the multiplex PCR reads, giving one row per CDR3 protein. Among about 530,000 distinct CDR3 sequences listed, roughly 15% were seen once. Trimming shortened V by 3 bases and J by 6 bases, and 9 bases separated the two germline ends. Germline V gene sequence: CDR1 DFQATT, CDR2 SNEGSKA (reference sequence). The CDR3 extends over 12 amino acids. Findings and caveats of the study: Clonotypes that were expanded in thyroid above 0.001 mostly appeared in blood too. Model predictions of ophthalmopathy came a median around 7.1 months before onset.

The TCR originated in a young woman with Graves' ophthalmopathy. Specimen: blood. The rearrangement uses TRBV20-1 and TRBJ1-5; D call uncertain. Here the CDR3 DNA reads TGCAGTGCTAGTGAGGGTGTTCAGCCCCAGCATTTT. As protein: CSASEGVQPQHF.